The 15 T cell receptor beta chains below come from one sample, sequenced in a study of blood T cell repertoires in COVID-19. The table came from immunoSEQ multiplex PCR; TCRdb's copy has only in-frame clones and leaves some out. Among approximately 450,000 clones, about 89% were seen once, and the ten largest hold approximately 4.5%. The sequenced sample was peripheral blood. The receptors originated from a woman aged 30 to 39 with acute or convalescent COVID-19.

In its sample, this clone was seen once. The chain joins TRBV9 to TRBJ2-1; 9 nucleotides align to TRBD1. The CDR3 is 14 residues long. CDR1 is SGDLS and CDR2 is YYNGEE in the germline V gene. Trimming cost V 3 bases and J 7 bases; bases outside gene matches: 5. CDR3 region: CASSADRGGNEQFF. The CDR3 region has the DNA TGTGCCAGCAGCGCGGACAGGGGTGGGAATGAGCAGTTCTTC.

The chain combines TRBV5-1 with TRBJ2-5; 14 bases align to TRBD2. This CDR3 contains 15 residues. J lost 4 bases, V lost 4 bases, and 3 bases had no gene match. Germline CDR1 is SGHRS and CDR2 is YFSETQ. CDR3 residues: CASSNGLAGGETQYF. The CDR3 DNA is TGCGCCAGCAGCAACGGACTAGCGGGGGGAGAGACCCAGTACTTC.

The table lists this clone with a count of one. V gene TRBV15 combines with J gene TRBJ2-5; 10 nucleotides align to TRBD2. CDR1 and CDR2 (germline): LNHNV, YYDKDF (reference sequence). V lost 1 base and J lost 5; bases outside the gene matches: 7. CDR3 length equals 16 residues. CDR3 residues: CATSRGSSGGLETQYF. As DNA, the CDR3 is TGTGCCACCAGCAGAGGATCTAGCGGGGGTTTGGAGACCCAGTACTTC.

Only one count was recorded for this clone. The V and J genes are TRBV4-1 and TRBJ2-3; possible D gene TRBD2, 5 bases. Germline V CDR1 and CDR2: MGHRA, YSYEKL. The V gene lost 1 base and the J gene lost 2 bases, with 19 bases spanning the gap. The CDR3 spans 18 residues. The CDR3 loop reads CASSQVGGSASHTDTQYF. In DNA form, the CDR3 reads TGCGCCAGCAGCCAAGTAGGCGGGTCGGCGTCCCACACAGATACGCAGTATTTT.

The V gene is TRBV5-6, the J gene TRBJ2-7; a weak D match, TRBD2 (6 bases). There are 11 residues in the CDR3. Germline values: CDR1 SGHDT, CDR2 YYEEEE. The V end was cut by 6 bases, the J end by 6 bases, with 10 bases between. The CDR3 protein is CASTAGGEQYF. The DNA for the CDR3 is TGTGCCAGCACGGCCGGGGGCGAGCAGTACTTC.

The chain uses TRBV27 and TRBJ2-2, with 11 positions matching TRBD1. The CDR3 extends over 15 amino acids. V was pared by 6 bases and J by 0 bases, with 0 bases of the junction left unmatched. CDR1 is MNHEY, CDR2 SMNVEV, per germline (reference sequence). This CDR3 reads CASRDRGPNTGELFF. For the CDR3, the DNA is TGTGCCAGCAGGGACAGGGGGCCGAACACCGGGGAGCTGTTTTTT.

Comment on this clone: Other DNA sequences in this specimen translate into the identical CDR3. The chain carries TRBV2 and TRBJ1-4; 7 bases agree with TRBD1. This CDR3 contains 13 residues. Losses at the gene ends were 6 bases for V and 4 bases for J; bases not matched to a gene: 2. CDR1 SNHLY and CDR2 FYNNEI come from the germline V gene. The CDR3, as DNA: TGTGCCAGCAGGGGACAGTTTAATGAAAAACTGTTTTTT. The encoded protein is CASRGQFNEKLFF.

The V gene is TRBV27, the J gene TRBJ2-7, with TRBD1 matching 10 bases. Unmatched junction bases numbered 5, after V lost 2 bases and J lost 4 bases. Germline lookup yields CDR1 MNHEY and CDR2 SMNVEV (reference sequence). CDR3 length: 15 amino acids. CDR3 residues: CASSLRGTGAYEQYF. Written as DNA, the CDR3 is TGTGCCAGCAGTTTAAGGGGGACAGGGGCGTACGAGCAGTACTTC.

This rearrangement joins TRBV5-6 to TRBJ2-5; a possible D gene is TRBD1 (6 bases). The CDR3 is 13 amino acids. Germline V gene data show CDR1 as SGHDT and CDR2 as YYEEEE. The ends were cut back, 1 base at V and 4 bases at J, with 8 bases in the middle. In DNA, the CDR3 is TGTGCCAGCAGCTTGATGGGGGCAGAGACCCAGTACTTC. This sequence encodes CASSLMGAETQYF.

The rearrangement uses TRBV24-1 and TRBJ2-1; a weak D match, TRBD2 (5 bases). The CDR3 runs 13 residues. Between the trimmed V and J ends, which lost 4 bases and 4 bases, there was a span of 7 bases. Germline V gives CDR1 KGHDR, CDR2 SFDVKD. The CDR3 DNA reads TGTGCCACCAGTGACGGGATTTACAATGAGCAGTTCTTC. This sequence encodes CATSDGIYNEQFF.

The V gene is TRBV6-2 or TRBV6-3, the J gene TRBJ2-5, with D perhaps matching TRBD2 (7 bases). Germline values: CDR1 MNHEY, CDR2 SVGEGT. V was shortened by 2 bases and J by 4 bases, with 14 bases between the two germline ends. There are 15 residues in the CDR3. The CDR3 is CASSYEGGQGETQYF. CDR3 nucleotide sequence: TGTGCCAGCAGTTACGAGGGGGGGCAAGGAGAGACCCAGTACTTC.

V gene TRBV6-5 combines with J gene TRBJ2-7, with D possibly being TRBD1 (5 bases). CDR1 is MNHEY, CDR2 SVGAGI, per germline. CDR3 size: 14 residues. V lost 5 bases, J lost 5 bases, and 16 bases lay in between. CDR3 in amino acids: CASSPVVGPDEQYF. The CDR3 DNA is TGTGCCAGCAGTCCCGTCGTGGGGCCGGACGAGCAGTACTTC.

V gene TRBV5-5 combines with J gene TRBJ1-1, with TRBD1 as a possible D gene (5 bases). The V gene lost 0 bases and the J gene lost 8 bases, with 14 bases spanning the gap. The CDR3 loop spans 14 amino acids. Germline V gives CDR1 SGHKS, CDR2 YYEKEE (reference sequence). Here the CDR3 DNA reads TGTGCCAGCAGCTTGGTGGGCGGGGCAAGGGAAGCTTTCTTT. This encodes CASSLVGGAREAFF.

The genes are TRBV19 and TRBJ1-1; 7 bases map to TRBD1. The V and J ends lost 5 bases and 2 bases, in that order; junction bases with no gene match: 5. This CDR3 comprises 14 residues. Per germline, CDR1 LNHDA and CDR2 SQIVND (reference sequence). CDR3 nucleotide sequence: TGTGCCAGTAGTGGAAGACAGGGAAACACTGAAGCTTTCTTT. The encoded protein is CASSGRQGNTEAFF.

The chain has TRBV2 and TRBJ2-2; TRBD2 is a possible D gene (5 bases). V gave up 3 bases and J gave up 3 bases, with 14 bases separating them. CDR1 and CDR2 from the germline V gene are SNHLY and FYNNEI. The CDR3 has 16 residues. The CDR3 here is CASSDFSPRDTGELFF. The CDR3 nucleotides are TGTGCCAGCAGTGATTTTAGCCCGAGGGACACCGGGGAGCTGTTTTTT. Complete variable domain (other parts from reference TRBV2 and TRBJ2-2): EPEVTQTPSHQVTQMGQEVILRCVPISNHLYFYWYRQILGQKVEFLVSFYNNEISEKSEIFDDQFSVERPDGSNFTLKIRSTKLEDSAMYFCASSDFSPRDTGELFFGEGSRLTVL.